This TCR beta chain originates from a study of CD8+ T cells in alopecia areata. Extracted from the samples, RNA was reverse transcribed into cDNA to serve as the sequencing template. Assay used: immunoSEQ multiplex PCR; TCRdb lists only in-frame clones, some missing. Counted here are around 100,000 clones, approximately 52% occurring once; the ten biggest clones make up 8% to 10%. This clone came up a few times. The specimen was CD4+ T cells sorted from blood. The source of this sequence is a human donor in good health.

The CDR3 coding sequence is TGTGCCACCAGCAGAGATTCGAGGTTGAGGCATTTT. This gives the protein CATSRDSRLRHF. The rearrangement uses TRBV15 and TRBJ1-5; no clear D gene. The CDR3 covers 12 residues. Trimming stripped 0 bases from V and 15 bases from J, with 12 bases between. Germline CDR1 and CDR2: LNHNV and YYDKDF (reference sequence).